The 19 T cell receptor beta chains in this list originate from one sample, sequenced in a study of cytomegalovirus exposure and HLA in healthy donors. In the PCR, 60 Vbeta and 13 Jbeta primers were used. Assay used: immunoSEQ multiplex PCR; TCRdb lists only in-frame clones, some missing. This sample yields 150,000 to 180,000 clones, of which 60% to 85% are seen a single time; roughly 4.2% belongs to the top ten. Material: PBMCs. The origin of the receptors is a woman aged 40 to 49 in good health and CMV-seronegative.

The chain is built from TRBV2 and TRBJ1-5, with a tentative D call TRBD1 (5 bases). This CDR3 has 15 residues. The germline V gene encodes CDR1 SNHLY and CDR2 FYNNEI. Trimming pared 5 bases from V and 0 bases from J, leaving 11 bases between. CDR3 loop: CASSLGRASNQPQHF. As DNA, the CDR3 is TGTGCCAGCAGTCTCGGCAGGGCTAGCAATCAGCCCCAGCATTTT. Drawing the rest from reference TRBV2 and TRBJ1-5, the complete variable domain is EPEVTQTPSHQVTQMGQEVILRCVPISNHLYFYWYRQILGQKVEFLVSFYNNEISEKSEIFDDQFSVERPDGSNFTLKIRSTKLEDSAMYFCASSLGRASNQPQHFGDGTRLSIL.

CDR3 loop: CASITGGGLASQETQYF. In DNA form, the CDR3 reads TGCGCCAGCATAACTGGTGGGGGACTAGCGAGCCAAGAGACCCAGTACTTC. The chain recombines TRBV5-1 with TRBJ2-5; TRBD2 aligns across 10 bases. V lost 6 bases, J lost 1 base, and 12 bases stayed unmatched. Germline-derived CDR1 and CDR2 are SGHRS and YFSETQ. The CDR3 runs to 17 residues.

This chain connects TRBV30 to TRBJ1-1, with 7 bases matching TRBD1. The junction had 18 bases not matched to a gene; V was cut back by 1 base and J by 1 base. The CDR3 covers 19 residues. Germline V gene sequence: CDR1 GTSNPN, CDR2 SVGIG (reference sequence). In nucleotides, the CDR3 is TGTGCCTGGAGTGCACGGCCGGGACTAGGGGGCAGATCGAACACTGAAGCTTTCTTT. Amino acids: CAWSARPGLGGRSNTEAFF.

This chain links TRBV29-1 with TRBJ1-2, with TRBD1 as a possible D gene (5 bases). CDR3 length equals 13 residues. The V gene lost 0 bases and the J gene lost 3 bases, with 8 bases spanning the gap. Germline V gene lookup returns CDR1 SQVTM and CDR2 ANQGSEA. This CDR3 reads CSVEDKGYYGYTF. The DNA of the CDR3 is TGCAGCGTTGAAGACAAGGGGTACTATGGCTACACCTTC.

The CDR3 DNA sequence: TGCGCCAGCAGCCGGGACAGTAGGACCGGGGAGCTGTTTTTT. Translated: CASSRDSRTGELFF. The chain carries TRBV5-1 and TRBJ2-2; the match to TRBD1 covers 7 bases. V shed 4 bases and J 5 bases; nucleotides not matched to a gene: 5. Germline assignment: CDR1 SGHRS and CDR2 YFSETQ. This CDR3 contains 14 residues.

This chain links TRBV28 with TRBJ1-2; D is possibly TRBD1 (6 bases). The CDR3 extends over 11 amino acids. Germline V gene sequence: CDR1 MDHEN, CDR2 SYDVKM. Trimming took off 10 bases at V and 7 bases at J, with 13 bases between the two ends. This CDR3 reads CANWDKAGYTF. The CDR3, as DNA: TGTGCCAACTGGGACAAGGCTGGCTACACCTTC.

V and J are TRBV11-3 and TRBJ2-1; 10 bases are a match to TRBD1. This CDR3 has 17 amino acids. The germline gives CDR1 SGHNT, CDR2 YENEEA. After removal of 1 base from V and 1 base from J, the junction contained 4 bases not matched to a gene. CDR3 nucleotide sequence: TGTGCCAGCAGCTTAGTTCCGGGACAGGGGTCCTACAATGAGCAGTTCTTC. Translating gives CASSLVPGQGSYNEQFF.

V gene TRBV6-5 combines with J gene TRBJ1-5; TRBD1 matches at 7 bases. From germline, CDR1 is MNHEY and CDR2 SVGAGI. The CDR3 runs to 16 residues. V dropped 4 bases and J dropped 2; count of bases not matched to a gene: 8. CDR3 residues: CASSSQGGLGNQPQHF. As DNA, the CDR3 is TGTGCCAGCAGTTCCCAGGGGGGTTTAGGCAATCAGCCCCAGCATTTT.

The rearrangement uses TRBV5-4 and TRBJ1-1; possibly TRBD1 for D (5 bases). The germline gives CDR1 SGHNT, CDR2 YYREEE (reference sequence). The CDR3 loop spans 14 amino acids. The CDR3 sequence is CAGYWAGRGTEAFF. The CDR3 DNA follows: TGTGCGGGGTATTGGGCGGGGCGGGGGACTGAAGCTTTCTTT.

The chain has TRBV29-1 and TRBJ1-2, with 9 bases fitting TRBD1. Per germline, CDR1 SQVTM and CDR2 ANQGSEA. This CDR3 is 14 amino acids long. With 2 bases clipped from V and 6 bases from J, the junction kept 7 bases outside the gene matches. CDR3 protein: CSVERLGQGNGYTF. CDR3 DNA: TGCAGCGTTGAACGTTTGGGACAGGGAAATGGCTACACCTTC.

This clone was counted only a few times. The chain combines TRBV5-1 with TRBJ2-7; D is perhaps TRBD1 (6 bases). V shed 3 bases and J shed 3 bases, with 10 bases lying between them. The germline gives CDR1 SGHRS, CDR2 YFSETQ. CDR3 length equals 13 residues. CDR3 sequence: CASSSQGSYEQYF. The CDR3 nucleotides read TGCGCCAGCAGCTCACAGGGTAGCTACGAGCAGTACTTC.

This clone has a single count. This chain connects TRBV6-1 to TRBJ2-3; 9 positions match TRBD1. This CDR3 contains 17 residues. The junction had 11 bases not matched to a gene; V was cut back by 2 bases and J by 5 bases. Germline CDR1 and CDR2: MNHNS and SASEGT. The CDR3 reads CASSEIWGTGRLDTQYF. The CDR3 DNA reads as TGTGCCAGCAGTGAAATTTGGGGGACAGGGCGCTTAGATACGCAGTATTTT.

J is TRBJ2-1 and V is TRBV29-1, with D unclear. V was shortened by 3 bases and J by 8 bases, with 2 bases between the two germline ends. This CDR3 contains 9 residues. Germline CDR1 reads SQVTM; CDR2 reads ANQGSEA. In DNA, the CDR3 is TGCAGCGTTGACGATGAGCAGTTCTTC. As protein: CSVDDEQFF.

The gene calls are TRBV5-1 and TRBJ2-1; TRBD2 matches 13 bases. The length of the CDR3 is 16 residues. CDR1 and CDR2 (germline): SGHRS, YFSETQ. V lost 0 bases, J lost 10 bases, and 7 bases stayed unmatched. The CDR3 sequence: CASSLALAGGLGEQFF. The CDR3 DNA reads TGCGCCAGCAGCTTGGCACTAGCGGGGGGGCTAGGGGAGCAGTTCTTC.

The chain couples TRBV28 to TRBJ1-5; no clear D. Trimming removed 5 bases at V and 4 bases at J, with 12 bases between. CDR1 is MDHEN, CDR2 SYDVKM, per germline. This CDR3 is built from 14 residues. CDR3 region: CASSPRGFNQPQHF. CDR3 nucleotides: TGTGCCAGCAGTCCCCGGGGATTTAATCAGCCCCAGCATTTT.

The CDR3 DNA is TGTGCCAGCAGTTACTCGCCAACTCGGAGCTCCTACGAGCAGTACTTC. Encoded protein: CASSYSPTRSSYEQYF. The genes are TRBV6-5 and TRBJ2-7; D not resolved. Germline values: CDR1 MNHEY, CDR2 SVGAGI. The CDR3 has 16 residues. Trimming removed 0 bases at V and 0 bases at J, with 12 bases between.

The V call is TRBV18, the J call TRBJ1-1, with a weak D call TRBD1 (5 bases). The CDR3 is 15 residues long. The germline V gene encodes CDR1 KGHSH and CDR2 LQKENI. Between the trimmed V and J ends, which lost 2 bases and 1 base, there was a span of 11 bases. In nucleotides, the CDR3 is TGTGCCAGCTCACCAGGGGGGGTCCCGAACACTGAAGCTTTCTTT. It specifies CASSPGGVPNTEAFF.

The genes are TRBV19 and TRBJ2-6, with D uncertain. This CDR3 is built from 13 residues. V shed 7 bases and J shed 2 bases, with 6 bases lying between them. CDR1 LNHDA and CDR2 SQIVND come from the germline V gene (reference sequence). The CDR3, as DNA: TGTGCCAGTACCGTAACTGGGGCCAACGTCCTGACTTTC. It codes for CASTVTGANVLTF.

The chain employs TRBV5-6 and TRBJ2-2, with a tentative D call TRBD1 (6 bases). Germline lookup yields CDR1 SGHDT and CDR2 YYEEEE. This CDR3 contains 15 residues. Trimming took off 2 bases at V and 3 bases at J, with 11 bases between the two ends. CDR3 region: CASSFRTEYTGELFF. CDR3 bases: TGTGCCAGCAGCTTCCGGACAGAATACACCGGGGAGCTGTTTTTT.